This T cell receptor beta chain was identified in a study of Ad26.COV2.S vaccination and SARS-CoV-2 variants. Study details: Donor was one of the participants in the Ad26.COV2.S arm of the COV1001 trial. Administration of Ad26.COV2.S was intramuscular, either once or twice 56 days apart.

Only one count was recorded for this clone. The protocol was immunoSEQ multiplex PCR, while the TCRdb copy is restricted to in-frame clones and leaves out a portion. The sample holds hundreds of thousands of clones, about 85% seen once. Sample treatment: 19 received Ad26.COV2.S at low or high dose, single or two shots; 5 received placebo; per-sample allocation not given. The investigators took samples on day 63 after the first vaccine or placebo injection. This CDR3 spans 14 amino acids. The V gene end was trimmed by 5 bases and the J gene end by 1 base; junction bases not matched to a gene: 8. Per the germline V gene, CDR1 is SQVTM and CDR2 is ANQGSEA.

The receptor comes from a person aged 18-65 years who received the Ad26.COV2.S COVID-19 vaccine or a placebo. The V gene is TRBV29-1, the J gene TRBJ2-7; 7 nucleotides match TRBD1. The sample in question was peripheral blood, obtained in a trial of Ad26.COV2.S vaccine versus placebo. Written as DNA, the CDR3 is TGCAGCGTTTACGGGACAGTAAAGTCCTACGAGCAGTACTTC. Residues: CSVYGTVKSYEQYF.